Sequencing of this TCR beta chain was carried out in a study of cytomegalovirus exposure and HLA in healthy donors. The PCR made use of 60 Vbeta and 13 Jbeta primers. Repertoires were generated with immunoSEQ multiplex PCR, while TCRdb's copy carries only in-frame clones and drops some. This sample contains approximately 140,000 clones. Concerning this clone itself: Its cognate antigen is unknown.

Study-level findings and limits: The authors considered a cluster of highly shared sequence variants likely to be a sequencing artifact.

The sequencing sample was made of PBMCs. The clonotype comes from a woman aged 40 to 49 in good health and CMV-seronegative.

CDR3 sequence reads: CASTRGFTTEAFF. In DNA, the CDR3 is TGCGCCAGCACCCGAGGATTTACCACTGAAGCTTTCTTT. V and J are TRBV5-1 and TRBJ1-1; no clear D gene. Looked up from germline, CDR1 is SGHRS and CDR2 is YFSETQ. Trimming took off 6 bases at V and 4 bases at J, with 13 bases between the two ends. This CDR3 has 13 amino acids. Full variable domain (rest looked up from reference TRBV5-1 and TRBJ1-1): KAGVTQTPRYLIKTRGQQVTLSCSPISGHRSVSWYQQTPGQGLQFLFEYFSETQRNKGNFPGRFSGRQFSNSRSEMNVSTLELGDSALYLCASTRGFTTEAFFGQGTRLTVV.